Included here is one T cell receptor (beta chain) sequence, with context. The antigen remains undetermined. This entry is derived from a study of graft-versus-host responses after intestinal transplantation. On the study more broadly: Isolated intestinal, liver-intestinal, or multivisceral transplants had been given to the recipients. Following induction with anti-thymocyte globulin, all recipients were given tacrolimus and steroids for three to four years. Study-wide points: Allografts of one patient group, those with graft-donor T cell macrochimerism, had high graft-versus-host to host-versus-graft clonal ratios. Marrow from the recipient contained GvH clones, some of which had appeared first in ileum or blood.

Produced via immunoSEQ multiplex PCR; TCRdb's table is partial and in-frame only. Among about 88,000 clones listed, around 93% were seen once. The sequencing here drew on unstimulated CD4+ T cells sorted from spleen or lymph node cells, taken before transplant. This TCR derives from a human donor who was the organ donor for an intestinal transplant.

The CDR3, as DNA: TGTGCCAGCAGCTTGGCGGTCACGAATGAGCAGTTCTTC. As protein: CASSLAVTNEQFF. The chain links TRBV5-8 to TRBJ2-1; D is unresolved. The CDR3 is 13 amino acids. V lost 0 bases, J lost 7 bases, and 8 bases lay in between. Germline V gene lookup returns CDR1 SGHTS and CDR2 YDEGEE.